This passage covers 29 T cell receptor beta chains from one sample sequenced in a study of CD8 T cells in Susac syndrome. RNA, at about 0.45 to 1 ug, was reverse transcribed with random hexamers. A single record per CDR3 protein comes from TCRdb applying MiXCR to the immunoSEQ multiplex PCR reads. The table shows 180,000 or so distinct CDR3 sequences, with just under 95% occurring only once. Sequences were obtained from CD4+ T cells from PBMCs. These receptors all stem from a human donor in good health.

The genes are TRBV23-1 and TRBJ2-7, with D tentatively TRBD1 (6 bases). TRBV23-1 is marked as an open reading frame, function uncertain. Trimming stripped 9 bases from V and 2 bases from J, with 20 bases between. The CDR3 totals 15 residues. CDR3: CARVLSGTQTYEQYF. The DNA of the CDR3 is TGCGCCAGGGTCCTTTCCGGGACACAAACCTACGAGCAGTACTTC.

The V call is TRBV15, the J call TRBJ2-3, with 8 bases identical to TRBD2. This CDR3 contains 15 residues. V shed 0 bases, J shed 5 bases, and the junction held 4 bases outside the gene matches. The germline V gene has CDR1 LNHNV and CDR2 YYDKDF (reference sequence). Here the CDR3 reads CATSRDGGGRDTQYF. The CDR3 DNA is TGTGCCACCAGCAGAGATGGCGGGGGGCGAGATACGCAGTATTTT.

This chain links TRBV30 with TRBJ2-3; D not resolved. CDR1 and CDR2 (germline): GTSNPN, SVGIG (reference sequence). V lost 0 bases to trimming and J lost 0 bases, with 4 bases between them. The CDR3 length is 13 residues. In nucleotides, the CDR3 is TGTGCCTGGAGTGTACGTAGCACAGATACGCAGTATTTT. It encodes CAWSVRSTDTQYF.

This clonotype was seen a handful of times. In nucleotides, the CDR3 is TGTGCCAGCAGTTACCGGACAAGACACGAGCAGTACTTC. It translates to CASSYRTRHEQYF. The J gene is TRBJ2-7, the V gene TRBV6-2 or TRBV6-3; weak D call: TRBD1 (5 bases). Germline V CDR1 and CDR2: MNHEY, SVGEGT. Trimming cost V 2 bases and J 5 bases, with 10 bases left between them. The CDR3 runs 13 residues.

This rearrangement joins TRBV25-1 to TRBJ1-1; TRBD1 matches at 8 bases. This CDR3 is 15 amino acids long. Germline values: CDR1 MGHDK, CDR2 SYGVNS. With 3 bases clipped from V and 4 bases from J, the junction kept 7 bases outside the gene matches. CDR3: CASSDPGQGGTEAFF. The CDR3 DNA reads as TGTGCCAGCAGTGATCCAGGACAGGGTGGCACTGAAGCTTTCTTT.

This chain joins TRBV7-2 and TRBJ2-1, with D tentatively TRBD1 (5 bases). The CDR3 is made up of 13 amino acids. The V and J ends lost 5 bases and 5 bases respectively, with 10 bases between them. Germline values: CDR1 SGHTA, CDR2 FQGNSA. CDR3 protein: CASSLWTNNEQFF. For the CDR3, the DNA is TGTGCCAGCAGCCTGTGGACAAACAATGAGCAGTTCTTC.

The chain has TRBV20-1 and TRBJ1-2; D not certain. The germline gives CDR1 DFQATT, CDR2 SNEGSKA (reference sequence). The CDR3 runs 13 residues. The ends were cut back, 3 bases at V and 4 bases at J, with 12 bases in the middle. CDR3: CSASVGRTYGYTF. The DNA of the CDR3 is TGCAGTGCTAGCGTAGGGAGAACCTATGGCTACACCTTC.

The rearrangement uses TRBV20-1 and TRBJ1-3; 8 bases line up with TRBD1. The length of the CDR3 is 14 residues. Trimming at V came to 6 bases and at J to 0 bases, leaving 4 bases not matched to a gene. Per germline, CDR1 DFQATT and CDR2 SNEGSKA (reference sequence). CDR3 loop: CSARDRNSGNTIYF. CDR3 in DNA: TGCAGTGCAAGGGACAGGAACTCTGGAAACACCATATATTTT.

The J gene is TRBJ2-2, the V gene TRBV5-6; tentatively, D is TRBD1 or TRBD2 (5 bases each). The CDR3 loop spans 16 amino acids. The germline CDR1 and CDR2 sequences are SGHDT and YYEEEE. The CDR3 nucleotides read TGTGCATCTCAACTTGGGCCGGGGCGGAACACCGGGGAGCTGTTTTTT. The encoded protein is CASQLGPGRNTGELFF.

The chain recombines TRBV5-1 with TRBJ2-1, with 9 bases matching TRBD1. Unmatched junction bases numbered 8, after V lost 2 bases and J lost 8 bases. Germline V lookup: CDR1 SGHRS, CDR2 YFSETQ. The CDR3 consists of 15 residues. The CDR3 DNA reads as TGCGCCAGCAGCTTCACCTGGACAGGGGTGGATGAGCAGTTCTTC. Amino acid sequence: CASSFTWTGVDEQFF.

The chain couples TRBV4-2 to TRBJ1-2; TRBD1 matches at 8 bases. V lost 0 bases and J lost 6; bases outside the gene matches: 6. This CDR3 is 15 amino acids long. CDR1 is LGHNA and CDR2 is YNFKEQ in the germline V gene. CDR3 in amino acids: CASSQDPRQGHGYTF. The CDR3 DNA reads as TGTGCCAGCAGCCAAGATCCTAGACAGGGGCATGGCTACACCTTC.

The chain combines TRBV7-9 with TRBJ2-7; 8 bases are shared with TRBD2. The junction had 7 bases not matched to a gene; V was cut back by 8 bases and J by 4 bases. CDR3 length: 13 residues. CDR1 and CDR2 from the germline V gene are SEHNR and FQNEAQ (reference sequence). The CDR3 loop is CASGLAGGYEQYF. The CDR3 DNA follows: TGTGCCAGCGGGCTGGCGGGGGGATACGAGCAGTACTTC.

This clonotype was observed a single time. The chain uses TRBV3-1 and TRBJ2-5; D may match TRBD1 or TRBD2 (6 bases each). From germline, CDR1 is LGHDT and CDR2 YNNKEL (reference sequence). The germline V and J ends were trimmed by 4 bases and 1 base, with 10 bases remaining between them. CDR3 length: 14 residues. CDR3 in DNA: TGTGCCAGCAGCCCGGGGGCCCTCCAAGAGACCCAGTACTTC. Its protein is CASSPGALQETQYF.

The rearrangement uses TRBV7-9 and TRBJ1-1, with D possibly being TRBD1 (6 bases). CDR1 and CDR2 from the germline V gene are SEHNR and FQNEAQ (reference sequence). Trimming left V 10 bases short and J 9 bases short, with 21 bases between. This CDR3 contains 13 residues. The CDR3 region is CATDTTWGGQAFF. As DNA, the CDR3 is TGTGCCACCGACACAACATGGGGGGGGCAAGCTTTCTTT.

The V and J genes are TRBV30 and TRBJ2-3, with D possibly called TRBD1 or TRBD2 (5 bases each). The CDR3 loop spans 13 amino acids. Germline V lookup: CDR1 GTSNPN, CDR2 SVGIG (reference sequence). V lost 8 bases to trimming and J lost 2 bases, with 14 bases between them. CDR3 sequence (DNA): TGTGCCCGAGGGGCTCAGATCACAGATACGCAGTATTTT. This codes for CARGAQITDTQYF. Filled out from reference TRBV30 and TRBJ2-3, the complete variable domain reads SQTIHQWPATLVQPVGSPLSLECTVEGTSNPNLYWYRQAAGRGLQLLFYSVGIGQISSEVPQNLSASRPQDRQFILSSKKLLLSDSGFYLCARGAQITDTQYFGPGTRLTVL.

The chain combines TRBV4-2 with TRBJ1-2; D uncertain. Germline V CDR1 and CDR2: LGHNA, YNFKEQ. The CDR3 length is 14 residues. The ends were cut back, 2 bases at V and 3 bases at J, with 10 bases in the middle. The CDR3 reads CASSQTDGDYGYTF. The CDR3 nucleotides read TGTGCCAGCAGCCAAACGGACGGGGACTATGGCTACACCTTC.

The chain employs TRBV20-1 and TRBJ1-2; tentative D call: TRBD1 (6 bases). In germline, CDR1 is DFQATT, CDR2 SNEGSKA (reference sequence). V shed 6 bases and J shed 4 bases, with 21 bases lying between them. This CDR3 is built from 15 residues. DNA for the CDR3: TGCAGTGCCTCGACAGGACACTCTTTCGGCTATGGCTACACCTTC. Residues: CSASTGHSFGYGYTF.

In regard to this clonotype: Mismatch with germline at one junction end may stem from a read error. The J gene is TRBJ2-7, the V gene TRBV6-2 or TRBV6-3; D might be TRBD1 (6 bases). Germline-derived CDR1 and CDR2 are MNHEY and SVGEGT. The CDR3 is 12 residues long. The CDR3 loop is CASSYAQTGLAF. The CDR3 nucleotides are TGTGCCAGCAGTTACGCCCAGACAGGCCTCGCGTTC.

This chain joins TRBV30 and TRBJ2-3; the D gene is possibly TRBD1 (6 bases). The V gene lost 3 bases and the J gene lost 6 bases, with 10 bases spanning the gap. The CDR3 loop spans 12 amino acids. Germline CDR1 and CDR2: GTSNPN and SVGIG (reference sequence). Here the CDR3 reads CAWRGATDTQYF. In DNA, the CDR3 is TGTGCCTGGAGGGGGGCAACGGATACGCAGTATTTT.

The chain couples TRBV6-2 or TRBV6-3 to TRBJ2-7; D not resolved. The V end was cut by 4 bases, the J end by 2 bases, with 6 bases between. From germline, CDR1 is MNHEY and CDR2 SVGEGT. This CDR3 has 12 amino acids. As DNA, the CDR3 is TGTGCCAGCAGTTCACAGCCCTACGAGCAGTACTTC. It codes for CASSSQPYEQYF.

The rearrangement uses TRBV3-1 and TRBJ1-1, with D unclear. This CDR3 has 12 amino acids. The germline V gene has CDR1 LGHDT and CDR2 YNNKEL (reference sequence). V dropped 4 bases and J dropped 7 bases, with 10 bases sitting between them. The CDR3 sequence is CASSPQMGEAFF. CDR3 nucleotides: TGTGCCAGCAGCCCCCAGATGGGTGAAGCTTTCTTT.

This rearrangement joins TRBV7-2 to TRBJ2-5, with D possibly matching TRBD1 (5 bases). The germline V and J ends were trimmed by 3 bases and 2 bases, with 7 bases remaining between them. The CDR3 consists of 13 residues. Germline V lookup: CDR1 SGHTA, CDR2 FQGNSA. CDR3 amino acids: CASSFNRQETQYF. DNA for the CDR3: TGTGCCAGCAGCTTTAACAGGCAAGAGACCCAGTACTTC.

The chain carries TRBV12-3 or TRBV12-4 and TRBJ2-3; a weak D match, TRBD1 (6 bases). V was cut by 7 bases and J by 5 bases, with 25 bases left in between. The CDR3 covers 17 residues. CDR3 sequence (DNA): TGTGCCAGCACCTCGGGTCTCGGACAGTTCGCCGGAGATACGCAGTATTTT. Protein sequence: CASTSGLGQFAGDTQYF.

The chain carries TRBV20-1 and TRBJ2-7, with a tentative D call TRBD1 (6 bases). The CDR3 totals 13 residues. Germline CDR1 is DFQATT and CDR2 is SNEGSKA (reference sequence). The V end lost 1 base, the J end lost 2 bases, and 9 bases lay between the germline ends. CDR3: CSARATGTYEQYF. The DNA for the CDR3 is TGCAGTGCTAGAGCGACAGGCACCTACGAGCAGTACTTC.

The chain joins TRBV28 to TRBJ2-4, with D perhaps TRBD1 (7 bases). The CDR3 is 13 residues long. Germline V gene lookup returns CDR1 MDHEN and CDR2 SYDVKM. Trimming left V 5 bases short and J 8 bases short, with 13 bases between. This chain's CDR3 is CASSPTGRYIQYF. The CDR3, as DNA: TGTGCCAGCAGTCCGACAGGGAGGTACATTCAGTACTTC.

J is TRBJ2-1 and V is TRBV4-3, with D tentatively TRBD1 (6 bases). The CDR3 runs 16 residues. The V gene's germline CDR1 is LGHNA and CDR2 YSLEER. Trimming cost V 3 bases and J 7 bases, with 19 bases left between them. CDR3 DNA sequence: TGCGCCAGCAGCCACCTTCTGGGGGCAGAATCGAATGAGCAGTTCTTC. This translates into CASSHLLGAESNEQFF.

The gene calls are TRBV12-3 or TRBV12-4 and TRBJ2-1, with D unresolved. Trimming removed 5 bases at V and 8 bases at J, with 13 bases between. The CDR3 length is 13 residues. The CDR3 bases are TGTGCCAGCAGTCGGACCGAAAGGGATGAGCAGTTCTTC. Amino acids: CASSRTERDEQFF.

The gene calls are TRBV2 and TRBJ2-1, with D possibly being TRBD1 (6 bases). V gave up 7 bases and J gave up 7 bases, with 8 bases separating them. The germline gives CDR1 SNHLY, CDR2 FYNNEI. The CDR3 covers 11 residues. CDR3 in DNA: TGTGCCAGCACCGGACAGAATGAGCAGTTCTTC. The encoded protein is CASTGQNEQFF.

This rearrangement joins TRBV12-3 or TRBV12-4 to TRBJ2-7; 8 bases map to TRBD2. CDR3 size: 13 residues. The V and J ends lost 6 bases and 5 bases, in that order; junction bases with no gene match: 6. CDR3 bases: TGTGCCAGCAGACCCGGGGGGGGGAACGAGCAGTACTTC. The encoded protein is CASRPGGGNEQYF.